What follows describes a single T cell receptor beta chain. The entry originates in a study of blood T cell repertoires in COVID-19. The V segment lost 3 bases and the J segment 0 bases; nucleotides outside the gene matches: 17. The germline V gene encodes CDR1 SGHRS and CDR2 YFSETQ. This CDR3 spans 21 amino acids. Sequencing used immunoSEQ multiplex PCR; TCRdb keeps in-frame clones, though not all of them. The table records over 150,000 clones, just over 90% of them present only once. The source of this sequence is a man aged 18 to 29 with acute or convalescent COVID-19. The specimen was peripheral blood. This chain links TRBV5-1 with TRBJ2-1; 11 bases are shared with TRBD2. The CDR3 DNA follows: TGCGCCAGCAGCTCGTTAGCGGGGGGGAAAGGTTACCCGAGCTCCTACAATGAGCAGTTCTTC. It specifies CASSSLAGGKGYPSSYNEQFF.